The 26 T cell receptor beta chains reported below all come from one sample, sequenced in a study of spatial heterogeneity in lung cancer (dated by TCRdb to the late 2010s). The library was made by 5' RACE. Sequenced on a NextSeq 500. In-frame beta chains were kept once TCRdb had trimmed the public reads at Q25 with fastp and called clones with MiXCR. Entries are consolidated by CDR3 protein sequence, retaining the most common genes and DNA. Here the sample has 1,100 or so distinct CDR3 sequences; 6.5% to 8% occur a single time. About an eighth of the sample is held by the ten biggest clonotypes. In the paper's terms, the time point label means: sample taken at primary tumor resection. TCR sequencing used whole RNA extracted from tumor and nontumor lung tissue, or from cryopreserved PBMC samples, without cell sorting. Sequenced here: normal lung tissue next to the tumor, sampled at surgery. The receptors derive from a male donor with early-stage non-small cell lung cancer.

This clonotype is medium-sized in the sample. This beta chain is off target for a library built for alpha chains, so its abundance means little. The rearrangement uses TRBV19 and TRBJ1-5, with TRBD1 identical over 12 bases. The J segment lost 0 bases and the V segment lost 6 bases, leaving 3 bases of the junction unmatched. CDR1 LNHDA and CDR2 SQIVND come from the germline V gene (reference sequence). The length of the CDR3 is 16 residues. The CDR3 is CASRGTGGYSNQPQHF. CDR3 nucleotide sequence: TGTGCCAGTAGGGGGACAGGGGGCTATAGCAATCAGCCCCAGCATTTT. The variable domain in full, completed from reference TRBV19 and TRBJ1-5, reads DGGITQSPKYLFRKEGQNVTLSCEQNLNHDAMYWYRQDPGQGLRLIYYSQIVNDFQKGDIAEGYSVSREKKESFPLTVTSAQKNPTAFYLCASRGTGGYSNQPQHFGDGTRLSIL.

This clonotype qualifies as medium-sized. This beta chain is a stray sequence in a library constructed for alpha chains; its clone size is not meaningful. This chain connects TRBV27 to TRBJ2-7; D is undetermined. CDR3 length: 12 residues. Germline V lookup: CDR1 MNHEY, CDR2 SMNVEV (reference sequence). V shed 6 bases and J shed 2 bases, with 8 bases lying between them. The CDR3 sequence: CASSPGPYEQYF. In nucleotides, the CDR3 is TGTGCCAGCAGCCCCGGGCCCTACGAGCAGTACTTC.

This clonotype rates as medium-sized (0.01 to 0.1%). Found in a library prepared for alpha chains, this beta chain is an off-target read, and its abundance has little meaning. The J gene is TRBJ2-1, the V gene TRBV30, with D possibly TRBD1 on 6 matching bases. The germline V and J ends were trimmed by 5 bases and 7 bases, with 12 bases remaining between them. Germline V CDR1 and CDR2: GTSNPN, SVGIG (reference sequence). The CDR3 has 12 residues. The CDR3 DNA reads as TGTGCCTGGTCCTCGGACAGTAATGAGCAGTTCTTC. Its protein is CAWSSDSNEQFF.

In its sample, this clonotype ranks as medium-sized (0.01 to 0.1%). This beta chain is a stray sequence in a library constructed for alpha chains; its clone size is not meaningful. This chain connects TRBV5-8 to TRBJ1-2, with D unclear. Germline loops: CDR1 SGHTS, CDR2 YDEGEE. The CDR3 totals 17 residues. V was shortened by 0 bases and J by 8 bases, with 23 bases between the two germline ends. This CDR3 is CASSLGASTVLTYGYTF. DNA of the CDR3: TGTGCCAGCAGCTTGGGGGCAAGCACAGTACTAACCTACGGCTACACCTTC.

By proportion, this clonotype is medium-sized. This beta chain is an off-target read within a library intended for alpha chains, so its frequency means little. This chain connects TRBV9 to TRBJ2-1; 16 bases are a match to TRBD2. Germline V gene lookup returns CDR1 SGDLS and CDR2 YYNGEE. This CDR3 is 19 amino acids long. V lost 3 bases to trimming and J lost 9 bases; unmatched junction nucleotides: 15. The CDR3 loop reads CASSGQRGGGLAGGLEQFF. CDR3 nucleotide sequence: TGTGCCAGCAGCGGACAGCGGGGCGGGGGACTAGCGGGAGGGCTTGAGCAGTTCTTC.

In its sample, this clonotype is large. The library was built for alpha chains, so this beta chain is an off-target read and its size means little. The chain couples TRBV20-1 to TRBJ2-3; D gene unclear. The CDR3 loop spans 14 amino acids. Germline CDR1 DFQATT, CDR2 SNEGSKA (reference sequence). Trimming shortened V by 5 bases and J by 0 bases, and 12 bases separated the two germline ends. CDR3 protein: CSARMSASTDTQYF. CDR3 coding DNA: TGCAGTGCTCGTATGTCCGCTAGCACAGATACGCAGTATTTT.

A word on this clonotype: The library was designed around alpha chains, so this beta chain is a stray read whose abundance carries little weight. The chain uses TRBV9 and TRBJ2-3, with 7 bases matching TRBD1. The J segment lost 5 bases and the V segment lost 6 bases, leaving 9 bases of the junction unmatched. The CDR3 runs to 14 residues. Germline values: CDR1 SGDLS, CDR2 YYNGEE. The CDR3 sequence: CASTAGGVGDTQYF. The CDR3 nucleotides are TGTGCCAGCACCGCAGGGGGAGTGGGAGATACGCAGTATTTT.

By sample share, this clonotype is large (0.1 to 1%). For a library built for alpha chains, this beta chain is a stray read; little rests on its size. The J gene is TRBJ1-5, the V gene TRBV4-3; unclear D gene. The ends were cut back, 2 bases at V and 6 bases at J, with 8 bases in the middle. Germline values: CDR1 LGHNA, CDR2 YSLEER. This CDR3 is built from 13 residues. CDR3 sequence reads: CASSQTWRQPQHF. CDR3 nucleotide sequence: TGCGCCAGCAGCCAAACTTGGCGTCAGCCCCAGCATTTT.

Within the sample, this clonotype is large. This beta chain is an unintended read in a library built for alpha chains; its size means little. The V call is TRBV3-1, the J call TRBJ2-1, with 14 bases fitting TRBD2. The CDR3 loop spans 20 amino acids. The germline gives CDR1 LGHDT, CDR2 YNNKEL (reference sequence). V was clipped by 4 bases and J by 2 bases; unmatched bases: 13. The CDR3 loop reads CASSLSGLAGGADPYNEQFF. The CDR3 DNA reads TGTGCCAGCAGCCTAAGTGGACTAGCGGGAGGTGCGGACCCCTACAATGAGCAGTTCTTC.

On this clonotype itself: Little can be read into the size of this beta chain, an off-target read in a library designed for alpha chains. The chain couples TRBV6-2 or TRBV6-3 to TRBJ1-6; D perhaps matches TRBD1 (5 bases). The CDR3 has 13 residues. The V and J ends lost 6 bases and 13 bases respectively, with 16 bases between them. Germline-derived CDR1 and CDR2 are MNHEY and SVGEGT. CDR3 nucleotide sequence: TGTGCCAGCAGCCCGGGACGGAGAACTCCCCTCCACTTT. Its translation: CASSPGRRTPLHF.

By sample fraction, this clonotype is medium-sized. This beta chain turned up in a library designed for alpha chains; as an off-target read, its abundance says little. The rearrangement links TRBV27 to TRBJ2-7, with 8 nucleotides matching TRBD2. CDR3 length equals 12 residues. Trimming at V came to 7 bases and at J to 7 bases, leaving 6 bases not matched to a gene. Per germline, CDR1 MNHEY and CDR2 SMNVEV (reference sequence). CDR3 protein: CASTNGGDEQYF. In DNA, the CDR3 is TGTGCCAGCACGAACGGGGGGGATGAGCAGTACTTC.

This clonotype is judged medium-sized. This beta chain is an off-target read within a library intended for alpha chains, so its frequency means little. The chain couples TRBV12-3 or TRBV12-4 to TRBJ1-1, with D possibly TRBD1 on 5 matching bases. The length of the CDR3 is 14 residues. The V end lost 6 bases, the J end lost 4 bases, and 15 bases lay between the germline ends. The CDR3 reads CASSTGGSLTEAFF. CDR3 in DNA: TGTGCCAGCAGCACCGGGGGGAGTCTCACTGAAGCTTTCTTT.

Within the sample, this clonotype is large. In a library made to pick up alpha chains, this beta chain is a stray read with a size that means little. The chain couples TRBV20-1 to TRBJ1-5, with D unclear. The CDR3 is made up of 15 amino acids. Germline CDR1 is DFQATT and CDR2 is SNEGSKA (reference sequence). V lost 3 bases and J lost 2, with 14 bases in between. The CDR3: CSASPPREGNQPQHF. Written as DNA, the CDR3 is TGCAGTGCTAGTCCCCCGAGGGAGGGCAATCAGCCCCAGCATTTT.

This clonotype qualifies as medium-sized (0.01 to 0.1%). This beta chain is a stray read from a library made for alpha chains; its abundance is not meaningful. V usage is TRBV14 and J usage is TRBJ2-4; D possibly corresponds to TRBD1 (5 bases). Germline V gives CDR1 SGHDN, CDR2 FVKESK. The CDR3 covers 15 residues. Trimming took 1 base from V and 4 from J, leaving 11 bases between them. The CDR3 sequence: CASSQVGAAKNIQYF. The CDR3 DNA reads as TGTGCCAGCAGCCAAGTAGGGGCAGCTAAAAACATTCAGTACTTC.

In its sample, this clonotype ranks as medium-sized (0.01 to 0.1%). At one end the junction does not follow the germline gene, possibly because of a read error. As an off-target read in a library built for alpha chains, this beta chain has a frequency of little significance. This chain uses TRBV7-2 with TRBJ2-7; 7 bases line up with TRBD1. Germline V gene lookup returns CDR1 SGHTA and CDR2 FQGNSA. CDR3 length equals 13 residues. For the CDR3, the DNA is TGTGCCAGCAGCAAGGGGGCCCAGGCCTTCCAGGACTTC. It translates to CASSKGAQAFQDF.

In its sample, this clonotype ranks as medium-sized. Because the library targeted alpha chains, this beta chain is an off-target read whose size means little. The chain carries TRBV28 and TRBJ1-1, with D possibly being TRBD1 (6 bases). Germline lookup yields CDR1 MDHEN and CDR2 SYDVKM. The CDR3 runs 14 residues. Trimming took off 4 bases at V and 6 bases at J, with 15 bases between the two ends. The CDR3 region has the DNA TGTGCCAGCAGTTACAGGGTCCTGGGGGCTGAAGCTTTCTTT. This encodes CASSYRVLGAEAFF.

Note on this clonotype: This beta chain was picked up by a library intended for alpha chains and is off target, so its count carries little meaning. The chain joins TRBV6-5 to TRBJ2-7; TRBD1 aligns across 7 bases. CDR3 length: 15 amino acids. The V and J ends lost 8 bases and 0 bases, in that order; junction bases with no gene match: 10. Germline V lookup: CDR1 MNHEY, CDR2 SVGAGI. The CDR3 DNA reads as TGTGCCAGCTCGGAGACAGGGCCCGTCTCCTACGAGCAGTACTTC. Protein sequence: CASSETGPVSYEQYF.

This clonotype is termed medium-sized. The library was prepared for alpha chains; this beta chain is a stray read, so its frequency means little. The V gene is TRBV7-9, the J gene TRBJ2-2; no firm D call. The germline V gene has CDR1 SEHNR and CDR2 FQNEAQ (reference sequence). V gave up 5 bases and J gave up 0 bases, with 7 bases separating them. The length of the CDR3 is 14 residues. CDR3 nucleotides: TGTGCCAGCAGCCAAAACCCGAACACCGGGGAGCTGTTTTTT. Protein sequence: CASSQNPNTGELFF.

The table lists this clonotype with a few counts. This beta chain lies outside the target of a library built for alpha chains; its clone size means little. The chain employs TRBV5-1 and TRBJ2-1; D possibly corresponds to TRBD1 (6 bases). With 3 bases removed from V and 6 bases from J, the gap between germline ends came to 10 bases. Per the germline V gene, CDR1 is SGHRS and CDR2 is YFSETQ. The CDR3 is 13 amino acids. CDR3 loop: CASSWTEANEQFF. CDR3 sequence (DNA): TGCGCCAGCAGCTGGACAGAGGCCAATGAGCAGTTCTTC.

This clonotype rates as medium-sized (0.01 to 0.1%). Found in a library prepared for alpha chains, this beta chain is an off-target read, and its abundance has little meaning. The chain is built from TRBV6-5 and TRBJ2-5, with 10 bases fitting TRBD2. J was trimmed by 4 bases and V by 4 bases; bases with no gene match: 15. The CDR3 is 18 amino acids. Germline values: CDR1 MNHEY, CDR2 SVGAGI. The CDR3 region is CASSSPSGGATPGETQYF. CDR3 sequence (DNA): TGTGCCAGCAGTTCCCCCAGCGGGGGGGCAACGCCGGGAGAGACCCAGTACTTC.

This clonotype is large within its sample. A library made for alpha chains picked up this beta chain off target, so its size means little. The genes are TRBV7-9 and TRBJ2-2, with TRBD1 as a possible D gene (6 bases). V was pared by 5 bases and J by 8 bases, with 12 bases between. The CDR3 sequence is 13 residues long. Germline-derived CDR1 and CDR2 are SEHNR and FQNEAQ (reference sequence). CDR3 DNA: TGTGCCAGCAGCCCGGCAGGGACAGGGGAGCTGTTTTTT. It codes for CASSPAGTGELFF.

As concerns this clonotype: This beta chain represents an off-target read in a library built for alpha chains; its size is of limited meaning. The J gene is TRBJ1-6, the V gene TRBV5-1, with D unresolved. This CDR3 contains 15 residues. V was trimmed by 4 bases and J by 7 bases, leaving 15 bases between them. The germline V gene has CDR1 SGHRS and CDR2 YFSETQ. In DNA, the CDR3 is TGCGCCAGCAGCCCACTTAGGGCCGACAATTCACCCCTCCACTTT. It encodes CASSPLRADNSPLHF.

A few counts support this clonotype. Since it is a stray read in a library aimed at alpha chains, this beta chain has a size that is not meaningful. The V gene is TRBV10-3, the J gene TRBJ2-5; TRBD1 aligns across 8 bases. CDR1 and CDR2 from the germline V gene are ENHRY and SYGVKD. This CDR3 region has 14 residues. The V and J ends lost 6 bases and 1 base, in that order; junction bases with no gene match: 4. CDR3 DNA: TGTGCCATCAGCCCCGGGACAGGCCAAGAGACCCAGTACTTC. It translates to CAISPGTGQETQYF.

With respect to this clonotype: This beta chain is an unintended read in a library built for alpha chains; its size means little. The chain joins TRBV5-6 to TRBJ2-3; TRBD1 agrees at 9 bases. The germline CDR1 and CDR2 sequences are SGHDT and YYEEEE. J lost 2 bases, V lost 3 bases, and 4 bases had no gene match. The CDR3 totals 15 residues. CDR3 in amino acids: CASSSNRGHTDTQYF. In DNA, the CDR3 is TGTGCCAGCAGCTCCAACAGGGGGCACACAGATACGCAGTATTTT.

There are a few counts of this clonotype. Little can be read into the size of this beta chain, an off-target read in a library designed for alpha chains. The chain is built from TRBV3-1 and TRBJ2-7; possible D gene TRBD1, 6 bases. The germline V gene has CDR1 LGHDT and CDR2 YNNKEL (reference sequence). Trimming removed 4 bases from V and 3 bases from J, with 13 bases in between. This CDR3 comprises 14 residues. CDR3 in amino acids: CASSPQGIFYEQYF. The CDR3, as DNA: TGTGCCAGCAGCCCCCAGGGGATCTTCTACGAGCAGTACTTC.

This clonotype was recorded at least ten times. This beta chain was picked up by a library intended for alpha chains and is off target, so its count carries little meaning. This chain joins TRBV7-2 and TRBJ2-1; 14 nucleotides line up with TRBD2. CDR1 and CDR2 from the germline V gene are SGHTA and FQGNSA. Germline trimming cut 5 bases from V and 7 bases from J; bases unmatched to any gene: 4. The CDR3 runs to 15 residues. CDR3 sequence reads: CASSQGLAGGNEQFF. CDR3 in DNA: TGTGCCAGCAGCCAAGGACTAGCGGGAGGTAATGAGCAGTTCTTC.